This passage covers 3 T cell receptor beta chains from one sample sequenced in a study of OX40 agonist ivuxolimab in advanced cancers. The library came from the immunoSEQ multiplex PCR assay. TCRdb provides this immuneACCESS table in a form limited to in-frame rearrangements. Some clones are lacking; in checked studies, under half of them reflect an unresolved V gene, and why the rest are absent is not known. The sample table lists 50,000 to 75,000 clones, about 90% of them with a count of one. The biggest ten clones account for less than 6% of the sample. This specimen was CD4+ or CD8+ T cells sorted from blood, taken in a trial of the OX40 agonist ivuxolimab. Source of these receptors: an adult with an advanced solid tumor such as melanoma, head and neck, liver or kidney cancer.

This chain links TRBV5-1 with TRBJ2-5, with D perhaps TRBD1 or TRBD2 (5 bases each). Germline V gene data show CDR1 as SGHRS and CDR2 as YFSETQ. The CDR3 totals 14 residues. The V gene lost 3 bases and the J gene lost 2 bases, with 11 bases spanning the gap. CDR3 residues: CASSSGPGQETQYF. CDR3 in DNA: TGCGCCAGCAGCTCGGGACCAGGACAAGAGACCCAGTACTTC.

V and J are TRBV10-3 and TRBJ1-1; 7 nucleotides match TRBD1. In germline, CDR1 is ENHRY, CDR2 SYGVKD. Trimming cost V 9 bases and J 0 bases; bases outside gene matches: 4. The length of the CDR3 is 13 residues. The CDR3 sequence: CAIQDRVNTEAFF. Written as DNA, the CDR3 is TGTGCCATACAAGACAGGGTGAACACTGAAGCTTTCTTT.

The CDR3, as DNA: TGCGCCAGCAGCTACCTGCTAGCGGGAAAAACAGATACGCAGTATTTT. It specifies CASSYLLAGKTDTQYF. The rearrangement uses TRBV10-2 and TRBJ2-3, with 9 bases matching TRBD2. The CDR3 length is 16 residues. Germline assignment: CDR1 WSHSY and CDR2 SAAADI. With 6 bases clipped from V and 3 bases from J, the junction kept 10 bases outside the gene matches.